Following are 30 T cell receptor beta chains from one sample sequenced in a study of blood T cell repertoires in COVID-19. Profiling relied on immunoSEQ multiplex PCR, and the TCRdb table lists in-frame clones only, not all of them. The profile shows 50,000 to 65,000 clones, 72% of them singletons. Sample: peripheral blood. The origin of the receptors is a woman in her 70s with COVID-19, enrolled during active disease.

The chain couples TRBV4-3 to TRBJ2-5; tentatively, D is TRBD2 (5 bases). The germline V gene has CDR1 LGHNA and CDR2 YSLEER. The V gene lost 1 base and the J gene lost 5 bases, with 8 bases spanning the gap. The CDR3 totals 13 residues. The DNA for the CDR3 is TGCGCCAGCAGCCAAGTGCGAGGGGAGACCCAGTACTTC. Translated, it gives CASSQVRGETQYF.

The genes are TRBV6-5 and TRBJ1-5; maybe TRBD1 (6 bases). The V gene lost 5 bases and the J gene lost 7 bases, with 12 bases spanning the gap. This CDR3 has 13 residues. Germline loops: CDR1 MNHEY, CDR2 SVGAGI. CDR3 region: CASSLSTGQPQHF. CDR3 DNA: TGTGCCAGCAGTCTGAGTACAGGGCAGCCCCAGCATTTT.

The chain carries TRBV5-1 and TRBJ2-1; 8 bases line up with TRBD2. Germline V gene data show CDR1 as SGHRS and CDR2 as YFSETQ. The CDR3 has 15 amino acids. V dropped 3 bases and J dropped 5; count of bases not matched to a gene: 7. In DNA form, the CDR3 reads TGCGCCAGCAGCTCGGTAGCGGGGAACAACAATGAGCAGTTCTTC. Its translation: CASSSVAGNNNEQFF. The full variable domain, with the rest looked up from reference TRBV5-1 and TRBJ2-1, is KAGVTQTPRYLIKTRGQQVTLSCSPISGHRSVSWYQQTPGQGLQFLFEYFSETQRNKGNFPGRFSGRQFSNSRSEMNVSTLELGDSALYLCASSSVAGNNNEQFFGPGTRLTVL.

The genes are TRBV7-8 and TRBJ1-1; D is perhaps TRBD1 (6 bases). The V end was cut by 3 bases, the J end by 6 bases, with 11 bases between. The CDR3 runs 13 residues. Germline CDR1 reads SGHVS; CDR2 reads FQNEAQ. Here the CDR3 reads CASSLAGESEAFF. CDR3 in DNA: TGTGCCAGCAGCTTGGCAGGGGAGTCTGAAGCTTTCTTT.

This clone has just one count. The chain has TRBV27 and TRBJ1-4; D unresolved. Trimming stripped 7 bases from V and 5 bases from J, with 8 bases between. The CDR3 loop spans 12 amino acids. CDR1 MNHEY and CDR2 SMNVEV come from the germline V gene (reference sequence). DNA of the CDR3: TGTGCCAGCACAGGTCCCAATGAAAAACTGTTTTTT. It yields the protein CASTGPNEKLFF.

The chain recombines TRBV11-1 with TRBJ1-1; no reliable D call. CDR1 is SGHAT and CDR2 is FQDESV in the germline V gene (reference sequence). The CDR3 length is 15 residues. Between the trimmed V and J ends, which lost 5 bases and 0 bases, there was a span of 13 bases. The CDR3 sequence is CASSRVGSMNTEAFF. The CDR3 DNA follows: TGTGCCAGCAGCCGGGTAGGCAGCATGAACACTGAAGCTTTCTTT.

The V call is TRBV7-8, the J call TRBJ1-1; the D is unclear. The ends were cut back, 5 bases at V and 4 bases at J, with 17 bases in the middle. The CDR3 has 15 amino acids. Germline V lookup: CDR1 SGHVS, CDR2 FQNEAQ. CDR3 region: CASSPDEGWATEAFF. DNA of the CDR3: TGTGCCAGCAGCCCAGATGAGGGCTGGGCCACTGAAGCTTTCTTT.

The sample holds one count of this clone. The V gene is TRBV14, the J gene TRBJ2-1; 8 bases fit TRBD1. V shed 6 bases and J 15 bases; nucleotides not matched to a gene: 13. The CDR3 covers 13 residues. Germline V gene data show CDR1 as SGHDN and CDR2 as FVKESK. CDR3 nucleotides: TGTGCCAGCAGTGGCCAGGGGGCGGCCCCCCCGTTCTTC. The encoded protein is CASSGQGAAPPFF.

The chain links TRBV5-1 to TRBJ1-5; D remains ambiguous. The ends were cut back, 4 bases at V and 0 bases at J, with 5 bases in the middle. The CDR3 contains 13 residues. Germline CDR1 is SGHRS and CDR2 is YFSETQ. The CDR3 bases are TGCGCCAGCAGCCGAGATAGCAATCAGCCCCAGCATTTT. Translated: CASSRDSNQPQHF.

The genes are TRBV6-5 and TRBJ2-3, with D perhaps matching TRBD1 (6 bases). The V end was cut by 2 bases, the J end by 3 bases, with 12 bases between. There are 15 residues in the CDR3. Germline-derived CDR1 and CDR2 are MNHEY and SVGAGI. CDR3 nucleotides: TGTGCCAGCAGTTACGGCGGGCAGGGGACAGATACGCAGTATTTT. It specifies CASSYGGQGTDTQYF.

This clone was counted a single time. The rearrangement uses TRBV12-5 and TRBJ1-5; D gene ambiguous. With 2 bases removed from V and 13 bases from J, the gap between germline ends came to 15 bases. The V gene's germline CDR1 is LGHNT and CDR2 FRNRAP. The CDR3 totals 13 residues. CDR3 loop: CASGLRDFHHQHF. The CDR3 DNA follows: TGTGCTAGTGGTTTGCGTGACTTCCATCATCAGCATTTT.

The J gene is TRBJ1-3, the V gene TRBV11-2; a weak D match, TRBD1 (5 bases). The CDR3 runs 15 residues. The germline V gene has CDR1 SGHAT and CDR2 FQNNGV. Trimming took off 2 bases at V and 2 bases at J, with 10 bases between the two ends. Here the CDR3 DNA reads TGTGCCAGCAGCTTAACCCCAGGGACTGGAAACACCATATATTTT. Protein product: CASSLTPGTGNTIYF.

This clone showed up just once. J is TRBJ2-5 and V is TRBV20-1; D is unclear. This CDR3 has 11 amino acids. The V gene lost 5 bases and the J gene lost 5 bases, with 9 bases spanning the gap. CDR1 DFQATT and CDR2 SNEGSKA come from the germline V gene (reference sequence). This chain's CDR3 is CSAHNKETQYF. The CDR3, as DNA: TGCAGTGCTCACAATAAGGAGACCCAGTACTTC.

CDR3 nucleotide sequence: TGTGCCAGCAGCGGGACTAGATACTATGAGCAGTTCTTC. As protein: CASSGTRYYEQFF. The chain joins TRBV6-5 to TRBJ2-1; 8 bases match TRBD2. The V gene's germline CDR1 is MNHEY and CDR2 SVGAGI. The CDR3 spans 13 residues. After removal of 6 bases from V and 8 bases from J, the junction contained 6 bases not matched to a gene.

The gene calls are TRBV11-2 and TRBJ2-7, with D possibly matching TRBD1 (6 bases). This CDR3 has 15 residues. Trimming took off 4 bases at V and 4 bases at J, with 17 bases between the two ends. CDR1 is SGHAT and CDR2 is FQNNGV in the germline V gene. CDR3 protein: CASSSLGGFVYEQYF. The CDR3 coding sequence is TGTGCCAGCAGCTCTTTAGGGGGATTCGTATACGAGCAGTACTTC.

This chain uses TRBV10-3 with TRBJ2-1, with 7 bases matching TRBD2. This CDR3 has 16 residues. In germline, CDR1 is ENHRY, CDR2 SYGVKD. J was trimmed by 6 bases and V by 0 bases; bases with no gene match: 8. The CDR3 here is CAISESGGRAGNEQFF. The CDR3 coding sequence is TGTGCCATCAGTGAGTCGGGGGGGAGGGCTGGCAATGAGCAGTTCTTC.

Remarks on this clone: One end of the junction fails to match germline, which may point to a read error. The chain couples TRBV7-7 to TRBJ1-3, with a weak D call TRBD1 (6 bases). The CDR3 runs 17 residues. Germline V gene lookup returns CDR1 SSHAT and CDR2 FNYEAQ (reference sequence). DNA of the CDR3: TGTGCTAGCAGCCCCGGGGCGGGGGCGAACTCTGGAAACACCATATATTTT. Residues: CASSPGAGANSGNTIYF. The full variable domain, its missing parts supplied by reference TRBV7-7 and TRBJ1-3, is GAGVSQSPRYKVTKRGQDVTLRCDPISSHATLYWYQQALGQGPEFLTYFNYEAQPDKSGLPSDRFSAERPEGSISTLTIQRTEQRDSAMYRCASSPGAGANSGNTIYFGEGSWLTVV.

This chain links TRBV4-1 with TRBJ1-2; D remains ambiguous. Trimming removed 1 base at V and 2 bases at J, with 8 bases between. The CDR3 covers 14 residues. Germline-derived CDR1 and CDR2 are MGHRA and YSYEKL. The CDR3 DNA reads as TGCGCCAGCAGCCAAGTCGCGGGAAACTATGGCTACACCTTC. Amino acids: CASSQVAGNYGYTF.

This chain joins TRBV5-1 and TRBJ1-2; weak D call: TRBD1 (6 bases). V lost 4 bases and J lost 6, with 7 bases in between. Germline CDR1 is SGHRS and CDR2 is YFSETQ. The CDR3 spans 11 residues. This CDR3 reads CASSNRDGYTF. DNA for the CDR3: TGCGCCAGCAGCAACAGGGATGGCTACACCTTC.

This clone has more than one count but fewer than ten. This chain links TRBV7-2 with TRBJ2-1; D not resolved. There are 18 residues in the CDR3. The germline gives CDR1 SGHTA, CDR2 FQGNSA. The germline V and J ends were trimmed by 8 bases and 3 bases, with 26 bases remaining between them. As DNA, the CDR3 is TGTGCCAGCTCCTCTTATCCCCCGCCTAGTCCCATCTACAATGAGCAGTTCTTC. The encoded protein is CASSSYPPPSPIYNEQFF.

The chain has TRBV12-3 or TRBV12-4 and TRBJ2-1; D is perhaps TRBD1 (7 bases). There are 13 residues in the CDR3. The germline V and J ends were trimmed by 0 bases and 9 bases, with 9 bases remaining between them. This CDR3 is CASSLAQGGEQFF. Here the CDR3 DNA reads TGTGCCAGCAGTTTAGCGCAGGGGGGTGAGCAGTTCTTC.

This clone occurred a few times. The chain joins TRBV6-2 or TRBV6-3 to TRBJ1-3; D unclear. The V end was cut by 2 bases, the J end by 0 bases, with 11 bases between. There are 16 residues in the CDR3. Germline V gene lookup returns CDR1 MNHEY and CDR2 SVGEGT. The CDR3 bases are TGTGCCAGCAGTTACGGAGACGGGAGCTCTGGAAACACCATATATTTT. Translation gives CASSYGDGSSGNTIYF.

The chain recombines TRBV9 with TRBJ1-6, with TRBD1 identical over 8 bases. Germline loops: CDR1 SGDLS, CDR2 YYNGEE. Unmatched junction bases numbered 10, after V lost 4 bases and J lost 7 bases. The CDR3 spans 16 residues. CDR3 protein: CASSSRTGSGNSPLHF. CDR3 sequence (DNA): TGTGCCAGCAGCTCTCGGACAGGGTCGGGCAATTCACCCCTCCACTTT.

By sample fraction, this clone is medium-sized. J is TRBJ2-7 and V is TRBV10-3, with 10 bases fitting TRBD1. The V gene end was trimmed by 3 bases and the J gene end by 5 bases; junction bases not matched to a gene: 10. CDR3 size: 16 residues. Germline V gene sequence: CDR1 ENHRY, CDR2 SYGVKD. The CDR3 DNA sequence: TGTGCCATCAGTGACAGGGGACAGGGGAACGATGACGAGCAGTACGTC. Translating it yields CAISDRGQGNDDEQYV.

V gene TRBV19 combines with J gene TRBJ1-2; 7 bases fit TRBD1. The CDR3 totals 16 residues. V gave up 2 bases and J gave up 5 bases; unmatched junction bases: 11. CDR1 and CDR2 from the germline V gene are LNHDA and SQIVND (reference sequence). CDR3 nucleotide sequence: TGTGCCAGTAGTATAAACGTGGACAGGAGAGGATATGGCTACACCTTC. Translation gives CASSINVDRRGYGYTF.

This clone was detected once. The chain uses TRBV6-6 and TRBJ2-3; 7 bases line up with TRBD1. Germline-derived CDR1 and CDR2 are MNHNY and SVGAGI (reference sequence). J gave up 1 base and V 6 bases, and 7 bases lay outside the gene matches. The CDR3 has 15 amino acids. The CDR3 sequence is CASRPTGVGTDTQYF. DNA of the CDR3: TGTGCCAGCAGGCCCACAGGGGTCGGCACAGATACGCAGTATTTT.

In its sample, this clone was seen once. V and J are TRBV4-3 and TRBJ2-6; 7 bases align to TRBD1. The length of the CDR3 is 16 residues. Germline loops: CDR1 LGHNA, CDR2 YSLEER. V trimming: 4 bases; J trimming: 2 bases; junction bases outside the gene matches: 5. This CDR3 is CASSPHDRAGANVLTF. CDR3 DNA: TGCGCCAGCAGCCCACACGACAGGGCTGGGGCCAACGTCCTGACTTTC.

The chain is built from TRBV5-1 and TRBJ2-3, with TRBD2 identical over 7 bases. Germline V gene lookup returns CDR1 SGHRS and CDR2 YFSETQ. Trimming took 0 bases from V and 0 from J; bases not matched to a gene: 1. The CDR3 contains 15 residues. CDR3 sequence reads: CASSLERGSTDTQYF. The CDR3 DNA sequence: TGCGCCAGCAGCTTGGAGCGGGGTAGCACAGATACGCAGTATTTT.

This sequence joins TRBV5-1 and TRBJ1-1; D might be TRBD1 (6 bases). From germline, CDR1 is SGHRS and CDR2 YFSETQ. The V end lost 0 bases, the J end lost 11 bases, and 11 bases lay between the germline ends. This CDR3 comprises 12 residues. The CDR3 loop is CASSLDGGLAFF. The DNA of the CDR3 is TGCGCCAGCAGCTTGGATGGGGGCTTGGCTTTCTTT.

This clone has at least ten counts. The rearrangement uses TRBV6-2 or TRBV6-3 and TRBJ2-7; TRBD2 aligns across 9 bases. This CDR3 comprises 16 residues. The junction had 5 bases not matched to a gene; V was cut back by 2 bases and J by 0 bases. The germline V gene encodes CDR1 MNHEY and CDR2 SVGEGT. The CDR3 region has the DNA TGTGCCAGCAGTTACGGACTAGCGTTGAGCTCCTACGAGCAGTACTTC. It yields the protein CASSYGLALSSYEQYF.